The rows below give T cell receptor beta chains drawn from one sample of a study of CD8 T cells in ankylosing spondylitis. MiXCR, run by TCRdb on the 5' RACE reads, gives a single entry per CDR3 protein. The table lists about 52,000 distinct CDR3 sequences, 6.5% to 9% of them singletons, with around 8.5% in the top ten. Sequenced material: blood, either unsorted or a sorted T cell fraction (not recorded which). The origin of the receptors is a female donor with ankylosing spondylitis or in good health (not recorded which). The CDR3 runs from the conserved cysteine through the conserved F or W. D genes are given only for firm matches. Clone size, where shown, is once, few, many, or a class for clones that have expanded.

j_call v_call clone_size cdr3_length d_call cdr3_nt cdr3_aa
TRBJ1-5 TRBV30 many 13 - TGTGCCTGGACCTCAGGGGATGGTCAGCCCCAGCATTTT CAWTSGDGQPQHF
TRBJ2-5 TRBV14 many 15 TRBD2 TGTGCCAGCAGCCATAGGACTAGCGCCCAAGAGACCCAGTACTTC CASSHRTSAQETQYF
TRBJ2-5 TRBV2 many 12 - TGTGCCAGCAGTGACGGAGTAGAGACCCAGTACTTC CASSDGVETQYF
TRBJ1-3 TRBV6-5 many 14 - TGTGCCAGCAGTTGGGATTTCTCTGGAAACACCATATATTTT CASSWDFSGNTIYF
TRBJ1-4 TRBV7-2 once 15 - TGTGCCAGCAGCCCCTCGTCTCAGATAAATGAAAAACTGTTTTTT CASSPSSQINEKLFF
TRBJ2-3 TRBV7-9 - 16 TRBD1 TGTGCCAGCAGCTTAGAGGGGGACAGTTTCACAGATACGCAGTATTTT CASSLEGDSFTDTQYF
TRBJ2-3 TRBV5-1 many 15 TRBD1 TGCGCCAGCAGCATGGGACAGGTTGTCACAGATACGCAGTATTTT CASSMGQVVTDTQYF
TRBJ1-2 TRBV20-1 many 14 - TGCAGTGCTAGTTCTCCGAGCAGTAACTATGGCTACACCTTC CSASSPSSNYGYTF
TRBJ2-4 TRBV12-3/TRBV12-4 many 13 - TGTGCCAGCACCATAGGGGGGGGAAACATTCAGTACTTC CASTIGGGNIQYF
TRBJ2-2 TRBV5-1 many 18 TRBD2 TGCGCCAGCAGCTTGGGGCTAGCGGGGGCCATGAACACCGGGGAGCTGTTTTTT CASSLGLAGAMNTGELFF
TRBJ2-1 TRBV7-7 many 16 - TGTGCTAGCAGCCCCCTTTTGGCTAGCTCCTACAATGAGCAGTTCTTC CASSPLLASSYNEQFF
TRBJ2-2 TRBV3-1 many 16 TRBD2 TGTGCCAGCAGCCAAGCTATTAGCGGGGGATACGGGGAGCTGTTTTTT CASSQAISGGYGELFF
TRBJ2-3 TRBV28 many 17 TRBD2 TGTGCCAGCAGTTCCGGACTAGCGGGGGGGCGTTTAAATACGCAGTATTTT CASSSGLAGGRLNTQYF
TRBJ1-4 TRBV29-1 many 10 - TGCAGCGCCCGAGATGAAAAACTGTTTTTT CSARDEKLFF
TRBJ2-4 TRBV25-1 many 13 - TGTGCCAGCAGTGAGGCCAGCAAAAACATTCAGTACTTC CASSEASKNIQYF
TRBJ2-1 TRBV6-5 many 16 TRBD2 TGTGCCAGCAGACCTATAGCGGGGGTCCCATACAATGAGCAGTTCTTC CASRPIAGVPYNEQFF
TRBJ1-2 TRBV29-1 many 13 - TGCAGCGTTGAGAACCCTCTGGCCTATGGCTACACCTTC CSVENPLAYGYTF
TRBJ1-5 TRBV20-1 many 15 TRBD1 TGCAGTGCTCATCCCGGGACAGGGGGCTGGCAGCCCCAGCATTTT CSAHPGTGGWQPQHF
TRBJ2-1 TRBV6-2/TRBV6-3 many 16 TRBD2 TGTGCCAGCAGTTACCCGACTAGCGGGTCCTACAATGAGCAGTTCTTC CASSYPTSGSYNEQFF
TRBJ1-1 TRBV5-1 - 11 - TGCGCCAGCAGTTCCGGGTCTGAAGCTTTCTTT CASSSGSEAFF
TRBJ2-5 TRBV29-1 many 12 - TGCAGCGTTGTAGAGAGGGGAGAGACCCAGTACTTC CSVVERGETQYF
TRBJ2-1 TRBV5-1 many 15 - TGCGCCAGCAGCTTGGGGTCCCAAGGATACAATGAGCAGTTCTTC CASSLGSQGYNEQFF
TRBJ1-1 TRBV5-1 many 14 - TGCGCCAGCAGCTCACAGGGAGGCGGCACTGAAGCTTTCTTT CASSSQGGGTEAFF
TRBJ2-6 TRBV20-1 few 17 TRBD2 TGCTGTGCTAGGGCCCCCGGGGGGGCCACTGGGGCCAACGTCCTGACTTTC CCARAPGGATGANVLTF
TRBJ2-1 TRBV20-1 many 15 TRBD1 TGCAGTGCTCCACGTCGGGACAGGGACTACAATGAGCAGTTCTTC CSAPRRDRDYNEQFF
TRBJ1-1 TRBV20-1 many 13 - TGCAGTGCCAGTAGTATAGGGGGCACTGAAGCTTTCTTT CSASSIGGTEAFF
TRBJ1-1 TRBV5-1 - 13 - TGCGCCAGCAGCGAGGGCGAGAACAGTGAAGCTTTCTTT CASSEGENSEAFF
TRBJ2-7 TRBV7-2 many 14 TRBD1 TGTGCCAGCAGCTTAACAGGGGCAGGCTACGAGCAGTACTTC CASSLTGAGYEQYF
TRBJ2-3 TRBV10-3 many 11 - TGTGCCATCAGTGGGTCAGATACGCAGTATTTT CAISGSDTQYF
TRBJ2-1 TRBV7-7 many 17 TRBD2 TGTGCTAGCAGCCCGTTAAATAGCGGGGGAGAATTGAATGAGCAGTTCTTC CASSPLNSGGELNEQFF
TRBJ2-7 TRBV5-1 many 14 TRBD1 TGCGCCAGCAGCTTTGGGGACAGTCCCTACGAGCAGTACTTC CASSFGDSPYEQYF
TRBJ2-7 TRBV6-1 many 15 - TGTGCCAGCAGTGAACGTGAGGGATCAAACTACGAGCAGTACTTC CASSEREGSNYEQYF
TRBJ2-3 TRBV5-1 many 14 - TGCGCCAGCAGGTCACAGGGATTCACAGATACGCAGTATTTT CASRSQGFTDTQYF
TRBJ2-2 TRBV6-1 many 15 TRBD1 TGTGCCAGCACCTTAACAGGGGCGAACACCGGGGAGCTGTTTTTT CASTLTGANTGELFF
TRBJ2-5 TRBV5-1 many 15 - TGCGCCAGCAGCTTTACAGGGCCCAATCAAGAGACCCAGTACTTC CASSFTGPNQETQYF
TRBJ1-1 TRBV7-6 many 13 - TGTGCCAGCAGCACGGACACGAACACTGAAGCTTTCTTT CASSTDTNTEAFF
TRBJ2-7 TRBV7-2 few 13 - TGTGCCAGCAGCTCCCTAGGGCCCTACGAGCAGTACTTC CASSSLGPYEQYF
TRBJ1-4 TRBV12-3/TRBV12-4 few 15 - TGTGCCAGCAGTAACCTCCCAATTCCCAATGAAAAACTGTTTTTT CASSNLPIPNEKLFF
TRBJ1-4 TRBV20-1 many 15 - TGCAGTGCTGTCGGACGGCGGAACCCTAATGAAAAACTGTTTTTT CSAVGRRNPNEKLFF
TRBJ2-3 TRBV5-1 many 16 - TGCGCCAGCAGCCTCTGGACCCTTGACGGCACAGATACGCAGTATTTT CASSLWTLDGTDTQYF
TRBJ1-1 TRBV15 - 16 - TGTGCCACCAGCACCATCGTCGTTGCAGGGAACACTGAAGCTTTCTTT CATSTIVVAGNTEAFF
TRBJ2-2 TRBV12-3/TRBV12-4 many 14 TRBD1 TGTGCCAGCAGTATGACAGGGGGGACCGGGGAGCTGTTTTTT CASSMTGGTGELFF
TRBJ2-5 TRBV28 many 15 - TGTGCCAGCAGTTTTTACACCGGGATTCAAGAGACCCAGTACTTC CASSFYTGIQETQYF
TRBJ1-1 TRBV6-1 many 13 - TGTGCCAGCAAAACGGGGGAGGGAACTGAAGCTTTCTTT CASKTGEGTEAFF
TRBJ1-1 TRBV5-1 many 14 - TGCGCCAGCAGCTTGTACAGTCTCGACGGTGAAGCTTTCTTT CASSLYSLDGEAFF
TRBJ1-6 TRBV5-1 many 14 TRBD1 TGCGCCAGCAGCTCTGGACAGGATAATTCACCCCTCCACTTT CASSSGQDNSPLHF
TRBJ2-3 TRBV2 many 14 TRBD2 TGTGCCAGTAGACTAGCGGGGAGCACAGATACGCAGTATTTT CASRLAGSTDTQYF
TRBJ1-1 TRBV5-1 many 14 - TGCGCCAGCAGCTTGGGTGTATTAGGGACTGAAGCTTTCTTT CASSLGVLGTEAFF